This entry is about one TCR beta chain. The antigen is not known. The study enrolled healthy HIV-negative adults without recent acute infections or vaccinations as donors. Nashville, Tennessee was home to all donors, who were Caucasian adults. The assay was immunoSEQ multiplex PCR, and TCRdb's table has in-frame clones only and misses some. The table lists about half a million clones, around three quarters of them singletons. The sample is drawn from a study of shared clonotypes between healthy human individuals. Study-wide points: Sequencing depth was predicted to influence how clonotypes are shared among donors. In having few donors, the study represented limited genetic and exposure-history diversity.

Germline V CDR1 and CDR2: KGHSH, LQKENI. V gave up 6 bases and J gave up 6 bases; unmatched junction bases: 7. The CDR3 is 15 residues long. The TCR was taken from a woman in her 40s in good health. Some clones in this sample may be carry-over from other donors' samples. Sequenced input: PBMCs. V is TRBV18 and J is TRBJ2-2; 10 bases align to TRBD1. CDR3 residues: CASSPDRGLAGELFF. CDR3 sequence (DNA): TGTGCCAGCTCCCCGGACAGGGGGTTGGCCGGGGAGCTGTTTTTT.